The rows below give T cell receptor beta chains drawn from one sample of a study of blood T cell repertoires in COVID-19. The assay was immunoSEQ multiplex PCR, and TCRdb's table has in-frame clones only and misses some. Seen here are 180,000 or so clones, approximately 80% observed once, and the top ten hold 6% to 7%. Sample: peripheral blood. These receptors all come from a woman in her thirties or forties with COVID-19, enrolled during active disease. CDR3s include the opening cysteine and the closing phenylalanine or tryptophan. The D gene is left open where the match is weak. Size values are once, few and many counts, or a class for expanded clones, and some rows have none.

once	TRBD1	TRBV5-1	TRBJ2-5	TGCGCCAGCAGCGCCGGACAGGGGACGGAGACCCAGTACTTC	CASSAGQGTETQYF
once	TRBD1	TRBV18	TRBJ1-2	TGTGCCAGCTCACCGAGGCAGGGGGCGGAGAACTATGGCTACACCTTC	CASSPRQGAENYGYTF
.	.	TRBV13	TRBJ1-1	TGTGCCAGCAGCCGTAGAGCTGAAGCTTTCTTT	CASSRRAEAFF
once	TRBD2	TRBV28	TRBJ2-7	TGTGCCAGCAGGCTGGGGGAGGGAGACTACGAGCAGTACTTC	CASRLGEGDYEQYF
.	TRBD1	TRBV27	TRBJ2-2	TGTGCCAGCAGTTTGGGACAGGGTGGTCGGACCGGGGAGCTGTTTTTT	CASSLGQGGRTGELFF
.	TRBD2	TRBV29-1	TRBJ2-1	TGCAGCGTTGAAGAATTCTCTAGCGGGAGAAATGAGCAGTTCTTC	CSVEEFSSGRNEQFF
.	.	TRBV6-5	TRBJ1-2	TGTGCCAGCAGCATGGGGCGGAGCTATGGCTACACCTTC	CASSMGRSYGYTF
.	TRBD1	TRBV18	TRBJ2-1	TGTGCCAGCTCCCTGGACAGGTACCCCTACAATGAGCAGTTCTTC	CASSLDRYPYNEQFF
.	TRBD2	TRBV7-2	TRBJ2-7	TGTGCCAGCAGCTTAGGGGGGGGTTACTACTCCTACGAGCAGTACTTC	CASSLGGGYYSYEQYF
few	TRBD1	TRBV15	TRBJ1-1	TGTGCCACCAGCAGAAGTGGACAGGGGATGAACACTGAAGCTTTCTTT	CATSRSGQGMNTEAFF
.	.	TRBV11-2	TRBJ2-5	TGTGCCAGCAGCTTAGTCAGGACCCAGTACTTC	CASSLVRTQYF
once	.	TRBV27	TRBJ2-7	TGTGCCAGCGGTGCAGATTTCTACGAGCAGTACTTC	CASGADFYEQYF
.	TRBD1	TRBV4-2	TRBJ1-3	TGTGCCAGCAGCCGGGACAGGGGGCCGGGCTCTGGAAACACCATATATTTT	CASSRDRGPGSGNTIYF
.	.	TRBV7-8	TRBJ2-2	TGTGCCAGCAGCTTAATCCGCCTATCCGGGGAGCTGTTTTTT	CASSLIRLSGELFF
.	.	TRBV10-3	TRBJ1-1	TGTGCCATCACTGCGGGGGGGCGAAACACTGAAGCTTTCTTT	CAITAGGRNTEAFF
.	.	TRBV7-3	TRBJ2-2	TGTGCCAGCCAGGGCACAATGAACACCGGGGAGCTGTTTTTT	CASQGTMNTGELFF
.	.	TRBV27	TRBJ1-4	TGTGCCAGCTCCCTGTGGGGGGGAAATGAAAAACTGTTTTTT	CASSLWGGNEKLFF
.	.	TRBV5-1	TRBJ1-1	TGCGCCAGCAGCTTTTTGGGACATAACACTGAAGCTTTCTTT	CASSFLGHNTEAFF
.	TRBD1	TRBV7-6	TRBJ1-4	TGTGCCAGCAGCTTAGGAGGGGGCGTTGAAAAACTGTTTTTT	CASSLGGGVEKLFF
.	TRBD2	TRBV5-1	TRBJ2-2	TGCGCCAGCAGCCCGGAGTCGTGGCTAGCGGGATCGAACACCGGGGAGCTGTTTTTT	CASSPESWLAGSNTGELFF
.	TRBD2	TRBV11-2	TRBJ2-1	TGTGCCAGCAAGACCGATAGCGGGTATTCCTACAATGAGCAGTTCTTC	CASKTDSGYSYNEQFF
.	.	TRBV18	TRBJ1-2	TGTGCCAGCTCGCTACGCGAAAGACAGCGCCTTGGTTATGGCTACACCTTC	CASSLRERQRLGYGYTF
.	TRBD2	TRBV9	TRBJ2-2	TGTGCCAGCGGCCGACTAGCGGGAGGGGGGGAGCTGTTTTTT	CASGRLAGGGELFF
.	.	TRBV7-9	TRBJ1-2	TGTGCCAGCAGCTTAGCATTCGAAGCGTGCACCTTC	CASSLAFEACTF
.	TRBD1	TRBV4-2	TRBJ1-2	TGTGCCAGCAGCCACTGGACAGGGGGGCAGTATGGCTACACCTTC	CASSHWTGGQYGYTF
.	TRBD1	TRBV7-9	TRBJ1-1	TGTGCCAGCAGCCAGGGGGCCGCTACCCCCGGGGCTTTCTTT	CASSQGAATPGAFF
.	.	TRBV7-2	TRBJ2-7	TGTGCCAGCAGCTTTGGACTGCCTAGCTACGAGCAGTACTTC	CASSFGLPSYEQYF
.	TRBD1	TRBV2	TRBJ1-2	TGTGCCAGCAGTGGGGACAGGGTGAATGATGGCTACACCTTC	CASSGDRVNDGYTF
.	.	TRBV18	TRBJ2-3	TGTGCCAGCTCACCACCGGGCACGATCACAGATACGCAGTATTTT	CASSPPGTITDTQYF
.	.	TRBV19	TRBJ1-5	TGTGCCACCACCCGGGACTATAGCAATCAGCCCCAGCATTTT	CATTRDYSNQPQHF
.	.	TRBV6-5	TRBJ1-2	TGTGCCAGCAGGACAGTGGGGGGCTACACCTTC	CASRTVGGYTF
.	.	TRBV6-5	TRBJ1-3	TGTGCCAGCAGTTACTCTGCGGGAACGGACACCATATATTTT	CASSYSAGTDTIYF
.	.	TRBV7-2	TRBJ2-3	TGTGCCAGCAGCTTAGGCCTACCCACAGATACGCAGTATTTT	CASSLGLPTDTQYF
.	TRBD2	TRBV10-1	TRBJ2-1	TGCGCCAGCAGTGAGCAGATAGCGGGAGCTCGGAATGAGCAGTTCTTC	CASSEQIAGARNEQFF
.	.	TRBV12-5	TRBJ2-1	TGTGCTAGTGGTTTGGTGCGCAATGAGCAGTTCTTC	CASGLVRNEQFF
.	TRBD2	TRBV5-4	TRBJ2-5	TGTGCCAGCAGCTTGGCTAGCGGGGGTACCGAGACCCAGTACTTC	CASSLASGGTETQYF
.	.	TRBV28	TRBJ1-3	TGTGCCAGCAGGTATCAGGTTTCCTCTGGAAACACCATATATTTT	CASRYQVSSGNTIYF
.	.	TRBV9	TRBJ2-7	TGTGCCAGCAGCCCGGTCCCAGGAGCGGAGTACTCCTACGAGCAGTACTTC	CASSPVPGAEYSYEQYF
.	.	TRBV11-2	TRBJ2-3	TGTGCCAGCAGCTCGTGGGGGGACGGCACAGATACGCAGTATTTT	CASSSWGDGTDTQYF
.	TRBD2	TRBV19	TRBJ2-3	TGTGCCAGTGCTCCGGGACTAGCGGTTCAGGCTACGCAGTATTTT	CASAPGLAVQATQYF
.	TRBD1	TRBV6-5	TRBJ1-5	TGTGCCAGCAGGGGGACAGGGCTTGATCAGCCCCAGCATTTT	CASRGTGLDQPQHF
.	TRBD1	TRBV6-5	TRBJ2-7	TGTGCCAGCAGGGCCGCCCGGGACAGGGGAGGGCAGTACTTC	CASRAARDRGGQYF
.	TRBD2	TRBV19	TRBJ2-1	TGTGCCAGTAGTATATCAGCGGGACGGGCCTACAATGAGCAGTTCTTC	CASSISAGRAYNEQFF
.	.	TRBV10-2	TRBJ1-1	TGCGCCAGTATGATCGGGTCCCATGGGACTGAAGCTTTCTTT	CASMIGSHGTEAFF
.	TRBD1	TRBV5-1	TRBJ2-1	TGCGCCAGCAGGCTCGTGGGACAGGGGACCAATGAGCAGTTCTTC	CASRLVGQGTNEQFF
.	.	TRBV2	TRBJ1-1	TGTGCCAGCAGTGAAGGCCTAACGGGGAACACTGAAGCTTTCTTT	CASSEGLTGNTEAFF
.	TRBD1	TRBV10-3	TRBJ1-2	TGTGCCACCCCGAGGGGCCCGGGACAGGGGGACTATGGCTACACCTTC	CATPRGPGQGDYGYTF
few	.	TRBV5-6	TRBJ2-7	TGTGCCAGCTGGGAGGTAGGGCTCCCCTACGAGCAGTACTTC	CASWEVGLPYEQYF